What follows are 6 T cell receptor beta chains derived from one specimen sequenced in a study of blood T cell repertoires in COVID-19. The table came from immunoSEQ multiplex PCR; TCRdb's copy has only in-frame clones and leaves some out. The sample contains 200,000 to 250,000 clones, around 83% of which appear only once. Specimen: peripheral blood. These receptors all stem from a human donor in a cohort sampled during active COVID-19.

This chain joins TRBV7-9 and TRBJ2-7, with D maybe TRBD1 (5 bases). Germline V gene data show CDR1 as SEHNR and CDR2 as FQNEAQ (reference sequence). Deletions cut 4 bases from V and 4 bases from J, with 14 bases between. This CDR3 spans 14 amino acids. CDR3 residues: CASSSSGNPYEQYF. The DNA for the CDR3 is TGTGCCAGCAGCTCCTCAGGGAACCCATACGAGCAGTACTTC.

This clone was seen a few times. The rearrangement links TRBV2 to TRBJ2-2; TRBD1 aligns across 11 bases. Trimming at V came to 5 bases and at J to 6 bases, leaving 2 bases not matched to a gene. This CDR3 contains 14 residues. Germline V gives CDR1 SNHLY, CDR2 FYNNEI. The CDR3 sequence is CASSRDRGSGELFF. The CDR3 bases are TGTGCCAGCAGTCGGGACAGGGGGTCCGGGGAGCTGTTTTTT.

V gene TRBV9 combines with J gene TRBJ1-5, with a tentative D call TRBD1 (6 bases). CDR1 is SGDLS and CDR2 is YYNGEE in the germline V gene. The CDR3 runs to 23 residues. Trimming removed 3 bases at V and 0 bases at J, with 34 bases between. In DNA, the CDR3 is TGTGCCAGCAGCGCGGGGCCAGATCCGGGCAGAAGGGGGGGTTTTTATAGCAATCAGCCCCAGCATTTT. It specifies CASSAGPDPGRRGGFYSNQPQHF.

There are a few counts of this clone. The rearrangement joins TRBV4-1 to TRBJ2-1; 7 bases are shared with TRBD2. Germline-derived CDR1 and CDR2 are MGHRA and YSYEKL. Trimming cost V 4 bases and J 5 bases; bases outside gene matches: 11. The CDR3 sequence is 16 residues long. In nucleotides, the CDR3 is TGCGCCAGCAGCCGCCTTGCGGGAGTCGGCCACAATGAGCAGTTCTTC. Amino acids: CASSRLAGVGHNEQFF.

V is TRBV28 and J is TRBJ2-3, with 8 nucleotides matching TRBD2. The CDR3 runs to 17 residues. After removal of 2 bases from V and 4 bases from J, the junction contained 11 bases not matched to a gene. Germline V gene sequence: CDR1 MDHEN, CDR2 SYDVKM. In DNA form, the CDR3 reads TGTGCCAGCAGTTTAATTGTTACTAGCGGTACGCCAGATACGCAGTATTTT. This encodes CASSLIVTSGTPDTQYF.

This chain joins TRBV19 and TRBJ2-2; tentatively, D is TRBD1 (5 bases). The germline V gene has CDR1 LNHDA and CDR2 SQIVND (reference sequence). Trimming left V 3 bases short and J 5 bases short, with 13 bases between. The length of the CDR3 is 15 residues. In DNA form, the CDR3 reads TGTGCCAGTAGTATTAGGCAGGGTGGGACCGGGGAGCTGTTTTTT. It yields the protein CASSIRQGGTGELFF.